Below, one T cell receptor (beta chain) is given with its context. Its antigen is currently unknown. These data come from a study of T cell repertoires in cytomegalovirus infection. MiXCR, applied by TCRdb to the reads, yields one record per CDR3 protein. The table records some 120,000 distinct CDR3 sequences, roughly 9.1% of them present only once. Looked up from germline, CDR1 is DFQATT and CDR2 is SNEGSKA (reference sequence). There are 14 residues in the CDR3. V shed 1 base and J 9 bases; nucleotides not matched to a gene: 5. This rearrangement joins TRBV20-1 to TRBJ2-1; 11 bases agree with TRBD2. The TCR was taken from a human donor in good health (CMV status not recorded). Some clones in this sample may be carry-over from other donors' samples. The source material was PBMCs, sequenced either directly or after in vitro stimulation (not recorded which). The CDR3 protein is CSARGLAGQGEQFF. CDR3 DNA sequence: TGCAGTGCTAGAGGACTAGCGGGACAGGGTGAGCAGTTCTTC.